This T cell receptor beta chain was captured by sequencing in a study of blood T cell repertoires in COVID-19. Overall study: Sample material is recorded as cDNA or gDNA derived from T cells, B-cell-depleted T cells, or PBMCs.

This clone was detected once. Deletions cut 2 bases from V and 7 bases from J, with 9 bases between. In germline, CDR1 is LNHDA, CDR2 SQIVND (reference sequence). This CDR3 region has 14 residues. Clones were read by immunoSEQ multiplex PCR, and TCRdb kept only the in-frame ones, dropping some. The table records roughly 240,000 clones, roughly 85% of them present only once. This study enrolled people aged about 18 to 95 from around 25 US geographic areas. Sequenced sample: PBMCs or T cells enriched from blood (not recorded which). This TCR came from a woman in her fifties or sixties with acute COVID-19. The chain has TRBV19 and TRBJ1-6, with D hard to call. This chain's CDR3 is CASSIRDLNSPLHF. Written as DNA, the CDR3 is TGTGCCAGTAGTATACGGGATTTGAATTCACCCCTCCACTTT.